This T cell receptor (beta chain) was captured in a study of blood T cell repertoires in COVID-19. As for the study in general: The United States, Italy and Spain supplied acute and convalescent COVID-19 samples.

This clone showed up just once. Per the authors' pipeline: Estimated nucleated cell counts came from reference gene primer amplification. TCRdb's copy holds only in-frame clones and misses some; the assay was immunoSEQ multiplex PCR. The V and J calls and clone size come from that table; D and trimming were worked out from the DNA. The table lists roughly 480,000 clones, approximately 92% of them singletons. From germline, CDR1 is SNHLY and CDR2 FYNNEI. J was trimmed by 7 bases and V by 4 bases; bases with no gene match: 4. This CDR3 region has 14 residues. The sequence was collected from a young man with COVID-19, enrolled during active disease. The V gene is TRBV2, the J gene TRBJ2-1; the match to TRBD1 covers 10 bases. The sequenced material came from peripheral blood. The CDR3 nucleotides are TGTGCCAGCAGTGGACAGGGGGCGCGTAATGAGCAGTTCTTC. Translating it yields CASSGQGARNEQFF.